Following are 24 T cell receptor beta chains from one sample sequenced in a study of blood T cells in healthy people across ages. It was with a sample-barcoded 5' primer and a J-beta primer mix that a second PCR of roughly 7 to 12 cycles was run. TCRdb independently ran MiXCR on the 5' RACE reads; one entry per CDR3 protein. The sample includes approximately 1.5 million distinct CDR3 sequences, approximately 43% of them seen just once. Sequencing was performed on blood. The receptor set was obtained from a woman aged 18-29 years in good health.

The chain joins TRBV20-1 to TRBJ1-6; D is ambiguous. This CDR3 spans 17 amino acids. Looked up from germline, CDR1 is DFQATT and CDR2 is SNEGSKA (reference sequence). Between the trimmed V and J ends, which lost 2 bases and 0 bases, there was a span of 14 bases. The CDR3 loop reads CSARNAARSSYNSPLHF. Here the CDR3 DNA reads TGCAGTGCTAGAAATGCGGCCCGGAGCTCCTATAATTCACCCCTCCACTTT.

CDR3 bases: TGTGCCATCCGGAGACAGGGCGGGCAGCCCCAGCATTTT. This encodes CAIRRQGGQPQHF. This sequence joins TRBV6-2 or TRBV6-3 and TRBJ1-5, with TRBD1 matching 7 bases. Germline trimming cut 10 bases from V and 7 bases from J; bases unmatched to any gene: 10. CDR1 MNHEY and CDR2 SVGEGT come from the germline V gene. The CDR3 spans 13 residues.

Ten or more counts support this clonotype. The chain joins TRBV12-3 or TRBV12-4 to TRBJ2-5; D unresolved. The CDR3 extends over 11 amino acids. The V gene lost 8 bases and the J gene lost 5 bases, with 9 bases spanning the gap. Here the CDR3 DNA reads TGTGCCAGCGGGTCTTTTGAGACCCAGTACTTC. This sequence encodes CASGSFETQYF.

This clonotype occurred a few times. This chain uses TRBV29-1 with TRBJ1-2, with D possibly being TRBD1 (6 bases). There are 13 residues in the CDR3. Trimming cost V 4 bases and J 6 bases, with 15 bases left between them. From germline, CDR1 is SQVTM and CDR2 ANQGSEA. The CDR3 nucleotides read TGCAGCGTTGCTCAAAGGCAGGGGAATGGCTACACCTTC. It is translated as CSVAQRQGNGYTF.

This chain uses TRBV20-1 with TRBJ2-5; the D gene is possibly TRBD1 (6 bases). The DNA end is a closer match to TRBJ2-7, so the J assignment may be wrong. There are 14 residues in the CDR3. The germline V gene has CDR1 DFQATT and CDR2 SNEGSKA (reference sequence). CDR3 region: CSAAVGTPNYEQYF. The CDR3 DNA reads TGCAGTGCTGCCGTTGGGACACCTAACTACGAGCAGTACTTC.

The gene calls are TRBV5-1 and TRBJ2-1; possible D gene TRBD2, 5 bases. The CDR3 sequence is 14 residues long. CDR1 and CDR2 (germline): SGHRS, YFSETQ. Trimming removed 0 bases from V and 6 bases from J, with 10 bases in between. The CDR3 sequence is CASSLVTMGNEQFF. Here the CDR3 DNA reads TGCGCCAGCAGCTTGGTGACTATGGGCAATGAGCAGTTCTTC.

V and J are TRBV12-3 or TRBV12-4 and TRBJ2-3, with 9 bases matching TRBD1. V was clipped by 9 bases and J by 0 bases; unmatched bases: 10. The CDR3 length is 16 residues. In DNA form, the CDR3 reads TGTGCCAGTCACAGGGGGCACGTATCCAGCACAGATACGCAGTATTTT. This translates into CASHRGHVSSTDTQYF.

Only a few counts were recorded for this clonotype. The CDR3 protein is CASSPPGQHTDTQYF. In DNA, the CDR3 is TGTGCCAGCTCACCACCGGGACAGCACACAGATACGCAGTATTTT. The chain links TRBV18 to TRBJ2-3, with 7 positions matching TRBD1. Germline lookup yields CDR1 KGHSH and CDR2 LQKENI. The ends lost 0 bases at V and 2 bases at J; junction bases unmatched: 2. CDR3 length: 15 residues.

A few counts support this clonotype. The chain couples TRBV25-1 to TRBJ1-4; 8 nucleotides match TRBD1. This CDR3 has 16 residues. Germline trimming cut 8 bases from V and 5 bases from J; bases unmatched to any gene: 13. CDR1 and CDR2 from the germline V gene are MGHDK and SYGVNS. Here the CDR3 reads CASGPRTGTGNEKLFF. DNA for the CDR3: TGTGCCAGCGGCCCAAGGACCGGGACAGGAAATGAAAAACTGTTTTTT.

The chain combines TRBV27 with TRBJ2-2; possibly TRBD2 for D (5 bases). This CDR3 spans 16 amino acids. Trimming pared 7 bases from V and 1 base from J, leaving 16 bases between. Germline CDR1 reads MNHEY; CDR2 reads SMNVEV (reference sequence). CDR3 sequence: CASTDLEVLNTGELFF. The CDR3 nucleotides are TGTGCCAGCACCGATCTGGAGGTTTTGAACACCGGGGAGCTGTTTTTT.

This chain connects TRBV6-5 to TRBJ2-7; D gene ambiguous. This CDR3 has 13 residues. CDR1 and CDR2 from the germline V gene are MNHEY and SVGAGI. The V end was cut by 0 bases, the J end by 3 bases, with 6 bases between. CDR3 DNA sequence: TGTGCCAGCAGTTACTCTCTGGGCTACGAGCAGTACTTC. Translating gives CASSYSLGYEQYF.

This clonotype was seen at least ten times. The rearrangement uses TRBV6-5 and TRBJ2-3; TRBD1 is a possible D gene (5 bases). The CDR3 is 15 residues long. Germline V CDR1 and CDR2: MNHEY, SVGAGI. Between the trimmed V and J ends, which lost 5 bases and 6 bases, there was a span of 18 bases. This chain's CDR3 is CASSTSGAQGDTQYF. CDR3 bases: TGTGCCAGCAGTACCTCCGGTGCCCAGGGTGATACGCAGTATTTT.

This chain links TRBV10-3 with TRBJ2-7; D uncertain. The CDR3 loop spans 14 amino acids. V lost 2 bases and J lost 3, with 11 bases in between. Germline CDR1 ENHRY, CDR2 SYGVKD. The CDR3, as DNA: TGTGCCATCAGTGAGACATTGAACGGCTACGAGCAGTACTTC. Amino acids: CAISETLNGYEQYF.

CDR3 coding DNA: TGCGCCAGCAGCCCTAGGAACGGTGAAAAACTGTTTTTT. Residues: CASSPRNGEKLFF. This chain links TRBV5-1 with TRBJ1-4; D not resolved. The CDR3 totals 13 residues. The V and J ends lost 4 bases and 7 bases respectively, with 11 bases between them. CDR1 SGHRS and CDR2 YFSETQ come from the germline V gene. Supplemented by reference TRBV5-1 and TRBJ1-4, the full variable domain reads KAGVTQTPRYLIKTRGQQVTLSCSPISGHRSVSWYQQTPGQGLQFLFEYFSETQRNKGNFPGRFSGRQFSNSRSEMNVSTLELGDSALYLCASSPRNGEKLFFGSGTQLSVL.

The table lists this clonotype with a few counts. CDR3 in amino acids: CASSYTSGYEQYF. CDR3 sequence (DNA): TGTGCCAGCAGTTACACTAGCGGCTACGAGCAGTACTTC. The chain couples TRBV6-5 to TRBJ2-7; the match to TRBD2 covers 8 bases. With V trimmed by 2 bases and J by 3 bases, 0 bases remained unmatched. The CDR3 extends over 13 amino acids. The germline CDR1 and CDR2 sequences are MNHEY and SVGAGI.

This clonotype appeared a few times. This rearrangement joins TRBV5-1 to TRBJ1-1; no firm D call. The CDR3 runs 15 residues. Germline lookup yields CDR1 SGHRS and CDR2 YFSETQ. V was shortened by 4 bases and J by 4 bases, with 17 bases between the two germline ends. CDR3 DNA: TGCGCCAGCAGCCCGATTATGGAGGGAATCACTGAAGCTTTCTTT. It codes for CASSPIMEGITEAFF.

The chain uses TRBV11-2 and TRBJ1-2, with 8 bases identical to TRBD1. Germline CDR1 and CDR2: SGHAT and FQNNGV. Trimming cost V 3 bases and J 4 bases; bases outside gene matches: 7. The CDR3 has 15 residues. The CDR3 DNA reads as TGTGCCAGCAGCTTCGGACAGGGTTATATCTATGGCTACACCTTC. It encodes CASSFGQGYIYGYTF.

The rearrangement uses TRBV6-1 and TRBJ2-1; TRBD1 matches 7 bases. The trim removed 4 bases at V and 8 bases at J, leaving 5 bases unmatched. CDR1 is MNHNS and CDR2 is SASEGT in the germline V gene. The CDR3 contains 13 residues. DNA of the CDR3: TGTGCCAGCAGTGGGCAGGGGGTCGATGAGCAGTTCTTC. Residues: CASSGQGVDEQFF.

The chain joins TRBV27 to TRBJ2-1; D perhaps matches TRBD1 (5 bases). This CDR3 region has 14 residues. V lost 1 base and J 8 bases, leaving 12 bases between the germline ends. Looked up from germline, CDR1 is MNHEY and CDR2 is SMNVEV (reference sequence). This chain's CDR3 is CASSLWGSRDEQFF. CDR3 nucleotide sequence: TGTGCCAGCAGTTTATGGGGCAGTCGAGATGAGCAGTTCTTC.

This chain joins TRBV30 and TRBJ2-1; D gene uncertain. Germline assignment: CDR1 GTSNPN and CDR2 SVGIG (reference sequence). V was pared by 3 bases and J by 7 bases, with 16 bases between. The CDR3 is 14 residues long. The CDR3 nucleotides read TGTGCCTGGAGCGAGAAAGGTTGGGGTAATGAGCAGTTCTTC. Translating it yields CAWSEKGWGNEQFF.

V is TRBV12-3 or TRBV12-4 and J is TRBJ2-5; D call uncertain. The CDR3 is made up of 15 amino acids. V dropped 3 bases and J dropped 1 base, with 12 bases sitting between them. The CDR3 DNA is TGTGCCAGCAGTTTGTTTAACGGACCCCAAGAGACCCAGTACTTC. Its protein is CASSLFNGPQETQYF.

The gene calls are TRBV7-2 and TRBJ2-7; D gene ambiguous. Trimming stripped 0 bases from V and 0 bases from J, with 9 bases between. Germline V lookup: CDR1 SGHTA, CDR2 FQGNSA. The CDR3 has 15 residues. CDR3 DNA: TGTGCCAGCAGCTTAGCTTCCGGGTACTCCTACGAGCAGTACTTC. The encoded protein is CASSLASGYSYEQYF.

The chain employs TRBV20-1 and TRBJ2-1; D is ambiguous. CDR1 is DFQATT, CDR2 SNEGSKA, per germline (reference sequence). Trimming pared 4 bases from V and 0 bases from J, leaving 10 bases between. The CDR3 contains 14 residues. This CDR3 is CSANAESSYNEQFF. The CDR3 coding sequence is TGCAGTGCTAATGCCGAGAGCTCCTACAATGAGCAGTTCTTC.

V is TRBV29-1 and J is TRBJ1-4; D is perhaps TRBD1 (5 bases). This CDR3 region has 14 residues. V lost 2 bases, J lost 7 bases, and 14 bases lay in between. Germline V CDR1 and CDR2: SQVTM, ANQGSEA. DNA for the CDR3: TGCAGCGTTGAATCAGGGAGGGTCGGTGAAAAACTGTTTTTT. This codes for CSVESGRVGEKLFF.